The present entry profiles one TCR beta chain with its context. The antigen remains unidentified. These data originate in a study of T cells expressing NK-cell markers. Study at large: There were seven HCMV-seropositive donors and one seronegative donor among the eight sequenced. Findings of the study overall: HCMV specificity of expanded NKG2C+ T cell clones remained unclear. Topping the CD3+CD56-NKG2C+ fraction as well were these clonotypes, in a few donors.

TCRdb reprocessed the 5' RACE reads, with one entry per CDR3 protein and no DNA. This sample lists roughly 420,000 distinct CDR3 sequences; its ten largest clones have roughly 8%. Sample: blood T cells: a sorted CD56 or NKG2C T cell subset, CD4+ or CD8+ T cells, or bulk PBMC T cells (not recorded which). The TCR comes from a woman aged 18-69 years in good health.

CDR3: CASSLRTGVSSYNSPLHF. The V call is TRBV7-8, the J call TRBJ1-6; with no DNA, the TCRdb D assignment of TRBD1 cannot be verified. Germline V CDR1 and CDR2: SGHVS, FQNEAQ. The CDR3 covers 18 residues.